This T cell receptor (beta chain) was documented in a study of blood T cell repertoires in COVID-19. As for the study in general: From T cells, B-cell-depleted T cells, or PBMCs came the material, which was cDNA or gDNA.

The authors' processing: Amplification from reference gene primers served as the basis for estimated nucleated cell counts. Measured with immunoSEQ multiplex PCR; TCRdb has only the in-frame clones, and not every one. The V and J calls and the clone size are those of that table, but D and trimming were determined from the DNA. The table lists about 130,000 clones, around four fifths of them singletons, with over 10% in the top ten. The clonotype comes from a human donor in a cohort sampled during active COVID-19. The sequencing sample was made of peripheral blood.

In nucleotides, the CDR3 is TGTGCCATCAGTGAGGGAGGGTTTCGTGGTAACTTCGAGCAGTACTTC. Its protein is CAISEGGFRGNFEQYF. The J gene is TRBJ2-7, the V gene TRBV10-3; D is possibly TRBD2 (6 bases). This CDR3 has 16 residues. With 2 bases removed from V and 6 bases from J, the gap between germline ends came to 20 bases. The germline V gene encodes CDR1 ENHRY and CDR2 SYGVKD.